Following are 19 T cell receptor beta chains from one sample sequenced in a study of cytomegalovirus exposure and HLA in healthy donors. Method: immunoSEQ multiplex PCR; TCRdb's copy keeps in-frame clones and lacks some. This sample has some 68,000 clones, with just under 95% found just once. The source material was PBMCs. These receptors were collected from a man aged 18 to 30 in good health and CMV-seropositive.

The chain couples TRBV7-2 to TRBJ2-5, with D possibly matching TRBD2 (5 bases). Looked up from germline, CDR1 is SGHTA and CDR2 is FQGNSA. The V gene lost 2 bases and the J gene lost 5 bases, with 9 bases spanning the gap. The CDR3 is 13 residues long. CDR3 protein: CASSLSRGETQYF. The CDR3 bases are TGTGCCAGCAGCTTAAGTAGAGGGGAGACCCAGTACTTC.

V and J are TRBV18 and TRBJ2-2, with a tentative D call TRBD1 (6 bases). Germline CDR1 KGHSH, CDR2 LQKENI. V was cut by 3 bases and J by 0 bases, with 11 bases left in between. The CDR3 sequence is 16 residues long. The CDR3 coding sequence is TGTGCCAGCTCACCCAACAGGGCTCCGAACACCGGGGAGCTGTTTTTT. It encodes CASSPNRAPNTGELFF.

This clone was detected only once. The chain links TRBV10-2 to TRBJ1-2; weak D call: TRBD1 (6 bases). CDR1 and CDR2 (germline): WSHSY, SAAADI. CDR3 length: 16 residues. Trimming shortened V by 3 bases and J by 8 bases, and 22 bases separated the two germline ends. The CDR3 protein is CASSDRGLRDPGGYTF. DNA of the CDR3: TGCGCCAGCAGTGATAGGGGGTTGAGGGACCCGGGCGGCTACACCTTC.

V and J are TRBV30 and TRBJ2-5; tentative D call: TRBD2 (7 bases). The CDR3 runs to 15 residues. Between the trimmed V and J ends, which lost 5 bases and 4 bases, there was a span of 20 bases. The germline gives CDR1 GTSNPN, CDR2 SVGIG (reference sequence). CDR3 loop: CAWETAGGRRETQYF. CDR3 bases: TGTGCCTGGGAAACGGCCGGGGGGCGGCGAGAGACCCAGTACTTC.

The CDR3 loop reads CASGIAGGPHNEQFF. The DNA for the CDR3 is TGTGCCAGCGGTATAGCGGGAGGGCCACACAATGAGCAGTTCTTC. The V gene is TRBV6-5, the J gene TRBJ2-1, with 11 positions matching TRBD2. Germline-derived CDR1 and CDR2 are MNHEY and SVGAGI. The CDR3 is 15 residues long. V lost 8 bases and J lost 5; bases outside the gene matches: 8.

The genes are TRBV9 and TRBJ2-7, with 7 bases that match TRBD2. The CDR3 spans 16 residues. The germline CDR1 and CDR2 sequences are SGDLS and YYNGEE. The V segment lost 0 bases and the J segment 1 base; nucleotides outside the gene matches: 7. For the CDR3, the DNA is TGTGCCAGCAGCGTAGCGGGAGGAGGTAGTTCCTACGAGCAGTACTTC. Amino acid sequence: CASSVAGGGSSYEQYF.

The chain joins TRBV2 to TRBJ1-5; D unclear. Germline V lookup: CDR1 SNHLY, CDR2 FYNNEI. V was trimmed by 6 bases and J by 5 bases, leaving 14 bases between them. The CDR3 runs 14 residues. The CDR3 coding sequence is TGTGCCAGCAGCCGGGATCCGGTCTATCAGCCCCAGCATTTT. Translated: CASSRDPVYQPQHF. The full variable domain, in which reference TRBV2 and TRBJ1-5 provide the parts outside the CDR3, is EPEVTQTPSHQVTQMGQEVILRCVPISNHLYFYWYRQILGQKVEFLVSFYNNEISEKSEIFDDQFSVERPDGSNFTLKIRSTKLEDSAMYFCASSRDPVYQPQHFGDGTRLSIL.

The J gene is TRBJ2-7, the V gene TRBV5-1; TRBD1 matches at 8 bases. J lost 7 bases, V lost 4 bases, and 10 bases had no gene match. Germline-derived CDR1 and CDR2 are SGHRS and YFSETQ. The length of the CDR3 is 14 residues. The CDR3 DNA reads TGCGCCAGCAGCCCACAACGACAGGGGAGGGAGCAGTACTTC. Translation: CASSPQRQGREQYF.

V and J are TRBV6-6 and TRBJ2-5, with D possibly being TRBD2 (6 bases). CDR1 and CDR2 (germline): MNHNY, SVGAGI (reference sequence). The germline V and J ends were trimmed by 0 bases and 3 bases, with 11 bases remaining between them. The CDR3 extends over 15 amino acids. The CDR3 DNA reads TGTGCCAGCAGTTACTCCTCCGGCGGGAAAGAGACCCAGTACTTC. Translated: CASSYSSGGKETQYF.

This chain uses TRBV29-1 with TRBJ1-2; TRBD1 matches 9 bases. V lost 0 bases and J lost 6; bases outside the gene matches: 11. The CDR3 runs 16 residues. Germline V gene sequence: CDR1 SQVTM, CDR2 ANQGSEA. In DNA, the CDR3 is TGCAGCGTTGAAGACCCACAGGGGGCGCTTCGGGATGGCTACACCTTC. The encoded protein is CSVEDPQGALRDGYTF.

V gene TRBV7-9 combines with J gene TRBJ2-7; D is perhaps TRBD1 (5 bases). V was shortened by 2 bases and J by 4 bases, with 9 bases between the two germline ends. The CDR3 is 13 amino acids. Germline CDR1 SEHNR, CDR2 FQNEAQ (reference sequence). CDR3 nucleotide sequence: TGTGCCAGCAGCTTATCCGACAGTTACGAGCAGTACTTC. Its translation is CASSLSDSYEQYF.

The CDR3, as DNA: TGTGCCAGCTGGGGCGGGAGGTTAGGGGATACGCAGTATTTT. It codes for CASWGGRLGDTQYF. The rearrangement links TRBV5-4 to TRBJ2-3, with 8 bases fitting TRBD2. The CDR3 covers 14 residues. V lost 7 bases and J lost 6; bases outside the gene matches: 10. Germline lookup yields CDR1 SGHNT and CDR2 YYREEE (reference sequence).

The chain links TRBV7-2 to TRBJ1-1; maybe TRBD1 (6 bases). Germline V gene sequence: CDR1 SGHTA, CDR2 FQGNSA. Trimming took 5 bases from V and 4 from J, leaving 14 bases between them. The CDR3 runs 14 residues. This chain's CDR3 is CASSPTGYVTEAFF. The DNA of the CDR3 is TGTGCCAGCAGCCCCACAGGGTATGTCACTGAAGCTTTCTTT.

V and J are TRBV28 and TRBJ1-2; 10 bases are a match to TRBD1. CDR3 size: 14 residues. Per germline, CDR1 MDHEN and CDR2 SYDVKM. CDR3 in amino acids: CAAEGQGTNYGYTF. The CDR3 bases are TGTGCTGCCGAGGGACAGGGGACTAACTATGGCTACACCTTC.

The rearrangement links TRBV5-4 to TRBJ2-3; 10 bases line up with TRBD1. The CDR3 contains 16 residues. Losses at the gene ends were 4 bases for V and 3 bases for J; bases not matched to a gene: 8. The germline V gene has CDR1 SGHNT and CDR2 YYREEE (reference sequence). The CDR3 loop is CASSTDRDRGTDTQYF. The CDR3 nucleotides are TGTGCCAGCAGCACCGACAGGGACAGGGGTACAGATACGCAGTATTTT.

This rearrangement joins TRBV7-9 to TRBJ2-6; D may be TRBD1 (5 bases). CDR1 SEHNR and CDR2 FQNEAQ come from the germline V gene (reference sequence). The CDR3 runs to 15 residues. V dropped 3 bases and J dropped 1 base, with 7 bases sitting between them. The CDR3 bases are TGTGCCAGCAGCTTTAGGGGTTCTGGGGCCAACGTCCTGACTTTC. Its protein is CASSFRGSGANVLTF.

The V and J genes are TRBV10-3 and TRBJ1-6; D is perhaps TRBD1 (5 bases). CDR1 is ENHRY, CDR2 SYGVKD, per germline. The CDR3 contains 17 residues. Trimming stripped 3 bases from V and 7 bases from J, with 19 bases between. CDR3 nucleotides: TGTGCCATCAGTGATGGTCCCCGACAGAGAAAGAATTCACCCCTCCACTTT. Protein product: CAISDGPRQRKNSPLHF.

This chain joins TRBV6-5 and TRBJ2-2; D remains unclear. Germline V gene sequence: CDR1 MNHEY, CDR2 SVGAGI. CDR3 length equals 14 residues. The V end lost 0 bases, the J end lost 6 bases, and 8 bases lay between the germline ends. The CDR3 nucleotides are TGTGCCAGCAGTTACTCCAGGTCGTCCGGGGAGCTGTTTTTT. Its protein product is CASSYSRSSGELFF.

The chain employs TRBV2 and TRBJ2-2; no reliable D call. The V gene lost 2 bases and the J gene lost 7 bases, with 14 bases spanning the gap. Germline CDR1 is SNHLY and CDR2 is FYNNEI. This CDR3 contains 15 residues. CDR3 coding DNA: TGTGCCAGCAGTGAAAGAGGTAGCTTAGGCGGGGAGCTGTTTTTT. This codes for CASSERGSLGGELFF.